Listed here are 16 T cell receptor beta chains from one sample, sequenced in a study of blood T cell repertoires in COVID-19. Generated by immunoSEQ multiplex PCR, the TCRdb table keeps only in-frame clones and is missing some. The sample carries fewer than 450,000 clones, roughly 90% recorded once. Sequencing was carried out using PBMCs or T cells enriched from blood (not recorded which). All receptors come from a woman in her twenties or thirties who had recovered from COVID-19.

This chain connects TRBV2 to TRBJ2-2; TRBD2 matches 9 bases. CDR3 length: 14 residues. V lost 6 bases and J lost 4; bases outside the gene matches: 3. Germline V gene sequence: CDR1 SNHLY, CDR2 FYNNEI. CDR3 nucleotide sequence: TGTGCCAGCAGCGGTAGCGGGGGCACCGGGGAGCTGTTTTTT. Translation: CASSGSGGTGELFF. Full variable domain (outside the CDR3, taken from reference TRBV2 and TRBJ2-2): EPEVTQTPSHQVTQMGQEVILRCVPISNHLYFYWYRQILGQKVEFLVSFYNNEISEKSEIFDDQFSVERPDGSNFTLKIRSTKLEDSAMYFCASSGSGGTGELFFGEGSRLTVL.

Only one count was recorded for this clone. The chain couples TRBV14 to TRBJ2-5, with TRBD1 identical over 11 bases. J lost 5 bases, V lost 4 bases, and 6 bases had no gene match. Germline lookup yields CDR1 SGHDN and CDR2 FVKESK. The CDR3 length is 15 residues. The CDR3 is CASSLRTGGRETQYF. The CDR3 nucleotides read TGTGCCAGCAGCCTCCGGACAGGGGGCAGGGAGACCCAGTACTTC.

CDR3: CASSLGGGSTGELFF. CDR3 nucleotide sequence: TGTGCCAGCAGCTTAGGCGGGGGGTCCACCGGGGAGCTGTTTTTT. The gene calls are TRBV11-2 and TRBJ2-2; TRBD2 matches 8 bases. V dropped 1 base and J dropped 4; count of bases not matched to a gene: 2. CDR1 is SGHAT and CDR2 is FQNNGV in the germline V gene. This CDR3 is 15 amino acids long.

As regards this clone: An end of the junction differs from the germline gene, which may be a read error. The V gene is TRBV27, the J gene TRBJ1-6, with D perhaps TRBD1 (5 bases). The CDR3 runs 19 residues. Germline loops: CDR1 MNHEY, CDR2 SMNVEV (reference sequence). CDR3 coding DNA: TGTGCCAGCAGTTTTAAGGCAGGGCTGGGACTAAATGTAAATTCGCCCCTCCACTTT. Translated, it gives CASSFKAGLGLNVNSPLHF.

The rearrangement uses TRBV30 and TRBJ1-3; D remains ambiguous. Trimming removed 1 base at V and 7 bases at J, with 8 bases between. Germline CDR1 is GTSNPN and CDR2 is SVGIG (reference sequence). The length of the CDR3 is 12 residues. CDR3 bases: TGTGCCTGGAGTGCTGTCGGGAACACCATATATTTT. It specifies CAWSAVGNTIYF.

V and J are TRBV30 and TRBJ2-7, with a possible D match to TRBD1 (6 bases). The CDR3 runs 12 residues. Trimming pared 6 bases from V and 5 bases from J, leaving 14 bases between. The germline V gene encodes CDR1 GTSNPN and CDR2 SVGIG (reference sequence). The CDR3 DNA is TGTGCCTGCTCTCTCAGGGGCGACGAGCAGTACTTC. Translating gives CACSLRGDEQYF.

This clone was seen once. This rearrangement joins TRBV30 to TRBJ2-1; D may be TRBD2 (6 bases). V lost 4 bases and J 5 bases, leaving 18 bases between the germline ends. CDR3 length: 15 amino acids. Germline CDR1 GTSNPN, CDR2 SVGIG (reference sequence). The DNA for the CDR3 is TGTGCCTGGACCCCCCAGGGACTCCCAAACAATGAGCAGTTCTTC. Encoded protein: CAWTPQGLPNNEQFF.

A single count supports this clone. For the CDR3, the DNA is TGTGCCAGCAGCTTAGCTCGTCCGGGGAGCTCCTATAATTCACCCCTCCACTTT. This sequence encodes CASSLARPGSSYNSPLHF. The chain couples TRBV7-8 to TRBJ1-6; D call uncertain. The CDR3 contains 18 residues. The germline CDR1 and CDR2 sequences are SGHVS and FQNEAQ. Deletions cut 0 bases from V and 0 bases from J, with 12 bases between.

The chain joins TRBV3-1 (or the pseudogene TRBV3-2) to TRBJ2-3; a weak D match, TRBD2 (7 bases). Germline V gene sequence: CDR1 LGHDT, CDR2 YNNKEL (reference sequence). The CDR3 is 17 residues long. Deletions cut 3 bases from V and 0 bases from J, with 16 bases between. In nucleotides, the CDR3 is TGTGCCAGCAGCCAGGAGCCGCGGGGGCGGAGCACAGATACGCAGTATTTT. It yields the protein CASSQEPRGRSTDTQYF.

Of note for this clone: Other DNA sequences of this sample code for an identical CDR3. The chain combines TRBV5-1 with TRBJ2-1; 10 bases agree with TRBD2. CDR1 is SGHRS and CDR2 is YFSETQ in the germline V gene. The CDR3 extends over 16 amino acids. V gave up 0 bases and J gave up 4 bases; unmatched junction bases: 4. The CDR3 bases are TGCGCCAGCAGCTTGGTGGCTAGCGGGGGTTACAATGAGCAGTTCTTC. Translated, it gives CASSLVASGGYNEQFF.

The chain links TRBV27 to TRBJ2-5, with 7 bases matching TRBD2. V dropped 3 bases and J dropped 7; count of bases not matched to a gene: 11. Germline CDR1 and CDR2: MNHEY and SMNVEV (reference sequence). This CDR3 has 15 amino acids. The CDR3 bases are TGTGCCAGCAGTTTGAGTGGGGGGGTTGGTTGGACCCAGTACTTC. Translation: CASSLSGGVGWTQYF.

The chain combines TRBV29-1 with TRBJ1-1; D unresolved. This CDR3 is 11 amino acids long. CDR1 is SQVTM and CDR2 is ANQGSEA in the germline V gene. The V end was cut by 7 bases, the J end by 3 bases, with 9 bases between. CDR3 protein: CSGRLDTEAFF. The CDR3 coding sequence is TGCAGCGGCCGTTTAGACACTGAAGCTTTCTTT. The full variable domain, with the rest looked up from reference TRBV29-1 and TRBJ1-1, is SAVISQKPSRDICQRGTSLTIQCQVDSQVTMMFWYRQQPGQSLTLIATANQGSEATYESGFVIDKFPISRPNLTFSTLTVSNMSPEDSSIYLCSGRLDTEAFFGQGTRLTVV.

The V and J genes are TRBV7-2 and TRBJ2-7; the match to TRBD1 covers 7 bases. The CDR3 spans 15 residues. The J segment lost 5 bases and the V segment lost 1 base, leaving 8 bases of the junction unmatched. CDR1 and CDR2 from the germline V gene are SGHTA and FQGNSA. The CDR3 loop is CASSLVTGVGDEQYF. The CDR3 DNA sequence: TGTGCCAGCAGCTTAGTTACAGGGGTCGGCGACGAGCAGTACTTC.

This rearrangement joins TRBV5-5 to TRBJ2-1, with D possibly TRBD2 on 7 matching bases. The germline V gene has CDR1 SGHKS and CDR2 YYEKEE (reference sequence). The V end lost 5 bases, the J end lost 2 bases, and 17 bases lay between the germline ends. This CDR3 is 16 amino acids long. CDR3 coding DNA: TGTGCCAGCAGGTCTGGGGGGGCCGGCACCTACAATGAGCAGTTCTTC. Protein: CASRSGGAGTYNEQFF.

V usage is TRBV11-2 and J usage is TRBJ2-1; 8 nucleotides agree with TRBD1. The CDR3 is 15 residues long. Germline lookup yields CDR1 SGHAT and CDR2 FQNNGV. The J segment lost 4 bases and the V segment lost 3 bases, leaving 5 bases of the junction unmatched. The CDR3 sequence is CASSFEQGAYNEQFF. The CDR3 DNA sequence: TGTGCCAGCAGCTTCGAGCAGGGGGCATACAATGAGCAGTTCTTC.

In DNA, the CDR3 is TGTGCCAGTAGCCCTAGACTCCTAAACGCCTACGAGCAGTACTTC. It codes for CASSPRLLNAYEQYF. J is TRBJ2-7 and V is TRBV19; D gene ambiguous. Trimming stripped 6 bases from V and 2 bases from J, with 17 bases between. CDR1 is LNHDA and CDR2 is SQIVND in the germline V gene (reference sequence). The CDR3 loop spans 15 amino acids.